This T cell receptor beta chain came from a study of chemoradiotherapy in HPV16-positive cancers. The germline V gene has CDR1 GTSNPN and CDR2 SVGIG (reference sequence). The CDR3 sequence is 15 residues long. With V trimmed by 7 bases and J by 6 bases, 10 bases remained unmatched. The protocol was immunoSEQ multiplex PCR, while the TCRdb copy is restricted to in-frame clones and leaves out a portion. The sample records roughly 23,000 clones, around 78% being singletons. This clone was observed a few times. The material was obtained from a patient who underwent chemoradiotherapy. This chain links TRBV30 with TRBJ1-5; 12 positions agree with TRBD1. This sequence originates from a human donor with HPV-associated anogenital cancer. CDR3 residues: CASDAGTGGSQPQHF. CDR3 nucleotide sequence: TGTGCCTCGGATGCCGGGACAGGGGGCTCTCAGCCCCAGCATTTT.